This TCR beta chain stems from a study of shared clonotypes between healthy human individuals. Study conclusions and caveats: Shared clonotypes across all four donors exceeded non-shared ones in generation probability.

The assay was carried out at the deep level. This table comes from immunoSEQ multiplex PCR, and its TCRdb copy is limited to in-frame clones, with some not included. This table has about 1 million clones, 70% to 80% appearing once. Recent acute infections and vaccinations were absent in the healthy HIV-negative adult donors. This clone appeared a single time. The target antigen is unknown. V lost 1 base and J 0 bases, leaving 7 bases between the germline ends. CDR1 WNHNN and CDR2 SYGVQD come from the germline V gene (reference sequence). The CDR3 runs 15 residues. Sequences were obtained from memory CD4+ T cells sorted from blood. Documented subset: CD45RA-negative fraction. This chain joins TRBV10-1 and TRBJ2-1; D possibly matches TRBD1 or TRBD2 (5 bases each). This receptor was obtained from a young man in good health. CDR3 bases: TGCGCCAGCAGTGAGTGGGGGAGCTCCTACAATGAGCAGTTCTTC. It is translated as CASSEWGSSYNEQFF.